These 5 T cell receptor beta chains were all obtained from the same sample, sequenced in a study of shared clonotypes between healthy human individuals. Here immunoSEQ multiplex PCR was the method, and the copy in TCRdb shows in-frame clones only, minus some. The sample gives millions of clones, just over 90% of which show up once; under 0.45% is in the top ten. The sequenced material came from naive CD4+ T cells from PBMCs. Subset here: CD45RA+ positively selected. The receptors were sampled from a man aged 18 to 30 in good health. Some clones in this sample may be carry-over from other donors' samples.

This clone appeared a single time. This chain uses TRBV5-1 with TRBJ2-2; TRBD1 agrees at 7 bases. The CDR3 contains 16 residues. The germline CDR1 and CDR2 sequences are SGHRS and YFSETQ. J lost 4 bases, V lost 4 bases, and 10 bases had no gene match. The CDR3, as DNA: TGCGCCAGCAGCGCCTACAGGGGCACGGGCACCGGGGAGCTGTTTTTT. Translated: CASSAYRGTGTGELFF.

As to this clone: Within the sample, other DNA sequences also encode this same CDR3. The V gene is TRBV5-1, the J gene TRBJ2-5; a weak D match, TRBD2 (5 bases). The CDR3 sequence is 15 residues long. V lost 0 bases and J lost 0, with 9 bases in between. Germline values: CDR1 SGHRS, CDR2 YFSETQ. Here the CDR3 DNA reads TGCGCCAGCAGCTTGGGGCGGGCGTACCAAGAGACCCAGTACTTC. Protein product: CASSLGRAYQETQYF.

The CDR3 sequence: CASTLGGLEQYF. The CDR3, as DNA: TGTGCCAGCACCTTGGGGGGGCTCGAGCAGTACTTC. The chain uses TRBV28 and TRBJ2-7; D perhaps matches TRBD2 (7 bases). The CDR3 has 12 amino acids. Per germline, CDR1 MDHEN and CDR2 SYDVKM. V lost 7 bases and J lost 6, with 13 bases in between.

The chain employs TRBV6-6 and TRBJ1-2; 8 bases match TRBD1. V lost 6 bases to trimming and J lost 4 bases; unmatched junction nucleotides: 10. Germline V gene lookup returns CDR1 MNHNY and CDR2 SVGAGI (reference sequence). This CDR3 has 15 residues. The CDR3 DNA reads TGTGCCAGCAGGATTAGGACAGGGAGGGCCTATGGCTACACCTTC. It translates to CASRIRTGRAYGYTF.

The rearrangement links TRBV10-3 to TRBJ1-5; D perhaps matches TRBD1 (5 bases). Germline values: CDR1 ENHRY, CDR2 SYGVKD. CDR3 length: 13 amino acids. The V end lost 6 bases, the J end lost 3 bases, and 9 bases lay between the germline ends. The CDR3 coding sequence is TGTGCCATCAGCTCGGACACCAATCAGCCCCAGCATTTT. Translating it yields CAISSDTNQPQHF.